The source of this TCR beta chain is a study of early T cells in non-severe SARS-CoV-2 infection. General study points: Private and CD4 specificities were missed by VDJdb matching, skewed to anti-spike CD8.

Attachment of unique molecular identifiers to individual cDNA molecules was performed. From the 5' RACE reads, TCRdb called clonotypes with MiXCR, one entry per CDR3 protein. The sample lists around 60,000 distinct CDR3 sequences; roughly an eighth were seen once. Trimming took off 4 bases at V and 6 bases at J, with 19 bases between the two ends. The CDR3 totals 15 residues. This clonotype was observed a few times. The antigen is not known. The sequence was obtained from an adult who was a healthcare worker with PCR-confirmed SARS-CoV-2 infection or an uninfected control (not recorded which). The chain uses TRBV12-3 or TRBV12-4 and TRBJ2-7; D perhaps matches TRBD2 (6 bases). Material for sequencing was whole blood. The CDR3 is CASSSLREEGVEQYF. Here the CDR3 DNA reads TGTGCCAGCAGTTCCTTGAGGGAGGAGGGCGTCGAGCAGTACTTC.